The source of this T cell receptor beta chain is a study of blood T cells in healthy people across ages. Study overall: Template switching recovered approximately one barcoded beta molecule for every two T cells.

Using a J-beta primer mix together with a sample-barcoded 5' primer, a second PCR was run for about 6 to 12 cycles. Each cDNA molecule received a tag from a template-switch adaptor that had 12 random nucleotides. Each CDR3 protein is one row after TCRdb ran MiXCR on the 5' RACE reads. The sample lists around 690,000 distinct CDR3 sequences; approximately 50% were seen once. Germline V lookup: CDR1 SQVTM, CDR2 ANQGSEA. V shed 4 bases and J shed 5 bases, with 11 bases lying between them. This CDR3 has 12 residues. The sequencing input was blood. This clonotype was sampled from a man aged 60-69 years in good health. This chain links TRBV29-1 with TRBJ2-5; D is undetermined. The CDR3 protein is CSVGAAEETQYF. The CDR3 nucleotides read TGCAGCGTTGGGGCAGCCGAGGAGACCCAGTACTTC.